This entry concerns a single T cell receptor beta chain. Its antigen is not identified. CDR1 and CDR2 from the germline V gene are SGHTA and FQGNSA. The CDR3 loop spans 15 amino acids. Trimming cost V 5 bases and J 3 bases; bases outside gene matches: 8. These data come from a study of T cell responses to AZD1222 COVID-19 vaccine. General study points: Possibly, clonal diversity was underestimated; donors were largely white British and included more females. Repertoires were sampled only after the peak T cell response.

Samples with a second dose at about 4 or about 12 weeks were pooled together. Method: immunoSEQ multiplex PCR; TCRdb's copy keeps in-frame clones and lacks some. The sample holds more than 60,000 clones; about four fifths are singletons and the top ten take 1.3%. This TCR derives from an adult who received the AZD1222 COVID-19 vaccine. This chain connects TRBV7-2 to TRBJ2-7; 9 bases are a match to TRBD1. Sequenced here: peripheral blood, sampled 28 days after the second AZD1222 dose. The CDR3 coding sequence is TGTGCCAGCAGCCTAATGGGACAGGGTGTCTACGAGCAGTACTTC. It is translated as CASSLMGQGVYEQYF.